The clone carrying this T cell receptor (beta chain) occurred once. Its antigen remains unidentified. This could be a read error, since a much larger clone is one nucleotide away. TCR beta CDR3 regions were amplified from RNA transcripts. The HTBI primer set drove a first-round RT-PCR of the TCR CDR3. TCRdb independently ran MiXCR on the multiplex PCR reads; one entry per CDR3 protein. The repertoire holds about 360,000 distinct CDR3 sequences, with roughly 13% as singletons. This sample was included in a study of T cells in Graves' hyperthyroidism and ophthalmopathy. Findings of the study overall: Most thyroid clonotypes that were expanded above 0.001 also turned up in blood.

Per the germline V gene, CDR1 is LGHDT and CDR2 is YNNKEL (reference sequence). Trimming removed 2 bases from V and 7 bases from J; junction bases left unmatched: 1. The CDR3 runs 13 residues. Patients between 18 and 65 years old had hyperthyroidism, newly diagnosed and lasting under 2 months. Patients were excluded for uncontrolled infection, other autoimmune disease, pregnancy or lactation. PBMCs were collected from an approximately 10 ml volume of fresh peripheral blood. This clonotype was sampled from a woman aged 18-30 years with Graves' hyperthyroidism. The chain has TRBV3-1 and TRBJ2-2; 7 bases are a match to TRBD1. Sequenced material: blood. The CDR3 sequence is CASSQQGVGELFF. The DNA of the CDR3 is TGTGCCAGCAGCCAACAGGGGGTCGGGGAGCTGTTTTTT.